The 23 T cell receptor beta chains given below trace back to one sample, sequenced in a study of T cell changes during pregnancy in multiple sclerosis. Generated by immunoSEQ multiplex PCR, the TCRdb table keeps only in-frame clones and is missing some. The sample gives roughly 45,000 clones, 95% of which show up once; over 4.5% is in the top ten. The starting material was CD8+ T cells from peripheral blood mononuclear cells, obtained in the first trimester of pregnancy. All receptors derive from a female donor with multiple sclerosis, enrolled in a pregnancy study.

CDR3 amino acids: CASSGTSGPYNEQFF. In nucleotides, the CDR3 is TGTGCCAGCAGCGGTACTAGCGGGCCCTACAATGAGCAGTTCTTC. This rearrangement joins TRBV7-9 to TRBJ2-1, with 9 positions matching TRBD2. The CDR3 totals 15 residues. Germline V gene data show CDR1 as SEHNR and CDR2 as FQNEAQ (reference sequence). V lost 5 bases and J lost 2; bases outside the gene matches: 4.

The genes are TRBV15 and TRBJ1-5, with a tentative D call TRBD1 (5 bases). This CDR3 is 16 amino acids long. Germline CDR1 LNHNV, CDR2 YYDKDF (reference sequence). Trimming took off 0 bases at V and 1 base at J, with 10 bases between the two ends. The CDR3 nucleotides are TGTGCCACCAGCAGAGATGGACAACCGAGCAATCAGCCCCAGCATTTT. It is translated as CATSRDGQPSNQPQHF.

The chain employs TRBV5-1 and TRBJ1-2; 9 nucleotides align to TRBD1. This CDR3 contains 15 residues. In germline, CDR1 is SGHRS, CDR2 YFSETQ. Losses at the gene ends were 4 bases for V and 5 bases for J; bases not matched to a gene: 9. The CDR3 DNA is TGCGCCAGCAGCACCAATGGCGGGACAGGGTATGGCTACACCTTC. Translation: CASSTNGGTGYGYTF. Full variable domain (rest looked up from reference TRBV5-1 and TRBJ1-2): KAGVTQTPRYLIKTRGQQVTLSCSPISGHRSVSWYQQTPGQGLQFLFEYFSETQRNKGNFPGRFSGRQFSNSRSEMNVSTLELGDSALYLCASSTNGGTGYGYTFGSGTRLTVV.

The rearrangement uses TRBV30 and TRBJ1-2, with TRBD1 matching 7 bases. With V trimmed by 3 bases and J by 2 bases, 3 bases remained unmatched. Germline V gene lookup returns CDR1 GTSNPN and CDR2 SVGIG (reference sequence). The CDR3 spans 13 residues. This chain's CDR3 is CAWRGQINYGYTF. The CDR3 nucleotides are TGTGCCTGGAGGGGACAGATCAACTATGGCTACACCTTC.

In its sample, this clone was seen once. The V call is TRBV27, the J call TRBJ2-7, with a tentative D call TRBD1 (6 bases). In germline, CDR1 is MNHEY, CDR2 SMNVEV (reference sequence). V was trimmed by 3 bases and J by 6 bases, leaving 15 bases between them. CDR3 length equals 14 residues. The CDR3 DNA follows: TGTGCCAGCAGTTTCCAAACAGGGATTGGCGAGCAGTACTTC. Translation: CASSFQTGIGEQYF.

The chain carries TRBV5-5 and TRBJ2-5; D is possibly TRBD1 (5 bases). Germline loops: CDR1 SGHKS, CDR2 YYEKEE (reference sequence). The V gene lost 1 base and the J gene lost 4 bases, with 8 bases spanning the gap. The CDR3 is 13 residues long. This CDR3 is CASSLQGTETQYF. In nucleotides, the CDR3 is TGTGCCAGCAGCTTGCAGGGAACAGAGACCCAGTACTTC.

This chain connects TRBV5-1 to TRBJ2-7, with 7 positions matching TRBD1. Germline V gene sequence: CDR1 SGHRS, CDR2 YFSETQ. V shed 0 bases and J 5 bases; nucleotides not matched to a gene: 5. This CDR3 spans 14 amino acids. This chain's CDR3 is CASSLGGGRHEQYF. In DNA form, the CDR3 reads TGCGCCAGCAGCTTGGGAGGGGGCCGCCACGAGCAGTACTTC. The entire variable domain, with the rest obtained from reference TRBV5-1 and TRBJ2-7, is as follows: KAGVTQTPRYLIKTRGQQVTLSCSPISGHRSVSWYQQTPGQGLQFLFEYFSETQRNKGNFPGRFSGRQFSNSRSEMNVSTLELGDSALYLCASSLGGGRHEQYFGPGTRLTVT.

V is TRBV27 and J is TRBJ2-2; D remains ambiguous. The CDR3 loop spans 16 amino acids. Trimming took off 0 bases at V and 5 bases at J, with 13 bases between the two ends. The V gene's germline CDR1 is MNHEY and CDR2 SMNVEV (reference sequence). The CDR3 region is CASSLSPLRRTGELFF. CDR3 nucleotides: TGTGCCAGCAGTTTATCCCCCCTCCGCCGGACCGGGGAGCTGTTTTTT.

The chain joins TRBV7-9 to TRBJ2-5, with D possibly being TRBD1 (5 bases). The CDR3 contains 13 residues. Trimming removed 5 bases from V and 5 bases from J, with 12 bases in between. CDR1 SEHNR and CDR2 FQNEAQ come from the germline V gene (reference sequence). For the CDR3, the DNA is TGTGCCAGCAGCCCCGGACATGGGGAGACCCAGTACTTC. Protein: CASSPGHGETQYF.

As DNA, the CDR3 is TGTGCCATCAGTGAGTCGATTAGCGGGAGGGGGGGCTACGAGCAGTACTTC. It encodes CAISESISGRGGYEQYF. The V and J genes are TRBV10-3 and TRBJ2-7, with 11 positions matching TRBD2. The CDR3 totals 17 residues. V lost 0 bases to trimming and J lost 3 bases; unmatched junction nucleotides: 7. The V gene's germline CDR1 is ENHRY and CDR2 SYGVKD.

The V and J genes are TRBV29-1 and TRBJ2-7, with TRBD2 matching 12 bases. This CDR3 spans 15 amino acids. V lost 3 bases, J lost 1 base, and 4 bases stayed unmatched. The germline gives CDR1 SQVTM, CDR2 ANQGSEA. CDR3 sequence reads: CSVEALAGGSYEQYF. DNA of the CDR3: TGCAGCGTTGAGGCCCTAGCGGGAGGGTCCTACGAGCAGTACTTC.

V gene TRBV7-9 combines with J gene TRBJ2-7; 10 bases are a match to TRBD1. The germline V gene encodes CDR1 SEHNR and CDR2 FQNEAQ (reference sequence). The V gene end was trimmed by 3 bases and the J gene end by 2 bases; junction bases not matched to a gene: 4. This CDR3 has 15 residues. CDR3 region: CASSFDRGPAYEQYF. The CDR3 DNA follows: TGTGCCAGCAGCTTTGACAGGGGGCCCGCCTACGAGCAGTACTTC. The variable domain in full, completed from reference TRBV7-9 and TRBJ2-7, reads DTGVSQNPRHKITKRGQNVTFRCDPISEHNRLYWYRQTLGQGPEFLTYFQNEAQLEKSRLLSDRFSAERPKGSFSTLEIQRTEQGDSAMYLCASSFDRGPAYEQYFGPGTRLTVT.

This clone was observed once. CDR3 DNA: TGCAGCGTCGACGGGCCCGGGACAGGGAACACCTACGAGCAGTACTTC. This gives the protein CSVDGPGTGNTYEQYF. The chain employs TRBV29-1 and TRBJ2-7; TRBD1 matches 9 bases. The CDR3 is made up of 16 amino acids. Trimming at V came to 6 bases and at J to 2 bases, leaving 14 bases not matched to a gene. CDR1 SQVTM and CDR2 ANQGSEA come from the germline V gene.

The chain couples TRBV5-3 to TRBJ1-5; D gene ambiguous. TRBV5-3 counts as an open reading frame of uncertain function. The CDR3 runs 14 residues. With 5 bases removed from V and 4 bases from J, the gap between germline ends came to 13 bases. The CDR3 DNA reads TGTGCCAGAAGTGTTCTTATCTCTAATCAGCCCCAGCATTTT. Amino acids: CARSVLISNQPQHF.

The CDR3 DNA reads TGTGCCAGCAGCCCAAGGGGTCGTAGCAATCAGCCCCAGCATTTT. It translates to CASSPRGRSNQPQHF. The J gene is TRBJ1-5, the V gene TRBV27, with a tentative D call TRBD1 (5 bases). CDR3 length: 15 amino acids. The ends were cut back, 6 bases at V and 0 bases at J, with 12 bases in the middle. Germline CDR1 reads MNHEY; CDR2 reads SMNVEV (reference sequence).

V is TRBV6-6 and J is TRBJ1-3; no reliable D call. CDR3 length: 14 amino acids. V gave up 5 bases and J gave up 0 bases, with 8 bases separating them. Germline V lookup: CDR1 MNHNY, CDR2 SVGAGI (reference sequence). CDR3 region: CASSDTSSGNTIYF. As DNA, the CDR3 is TGTGCCAGCAGTGACACCAGCTCTGGAAACACCATATATTTT.

The V gene is TRBV4-1, the J gene TRBJ2-1; D might be TRBD2 (5 bases). The length of the CDR3 is 16 residues. V lost 0 bases and J lost 10, with 19 bases in between. CDR1 and CDR2 (germline): MGHRA, YSYEKL. The DNA for the CDR3 is TGCGCCAGCAGCCAAGATACGGGAACGAGTGGGTGGGAGCAGTTCTTC. Translation gives CASSQDTGTSGWEQFF.

The J gene is TRBJ1-5, the V gene TRBV29-1; D might be TRBD1 (5 bases). V shed 0 bases and J shed 0 bases, with 9 bases lying between them. The CDR3 runs to 15 residues. Germline lookup yields CDR1 SQVTM and CDR2 ANQGSEA. The CDR3 DNA follows: TGCAGCGTTGAAGATGGGGGGGATAGCAATCAGCCCCAGCATTTT. Translating gives CSVEDGGDSNQPQHF. The variable domain in full, with the rest retrieved from reference TRBV29-1 and TRBJ1-5, is SAVISQKPSRDICQRGTSLTIQCQVDSQVTMMFWYRQQPGQSLTLIATANQGSEATYESGFVIDKFPISRPNLTFSTLTVSNMSPEDSSIYLCSVEDGGDSNQPQHFGDGTRLSIL.

CDR3 residues: CASSYRGYTF. The CDR3 bases are TGTGCCAGCAGCTATAGAGGCTACACCTTC. The chain couples TRBV4-2 to TRBJ1-2; D gene uncertain. Germline values: CDR1 LGHNA, CDR2 YNFKEQ. V gave up 5 bases and J gave up 8 bases, with 6 bases separating them. The CDR3 consists of 10 residues.

The J gene is TRBJ1-3, the V gene TRBV7-9, with 9 bases aligning to TRBD1. After removal of 4 bases from V and 4 bases from J, the junction contained 2 bases not matched to a gene. From germline, CDR1 is SEHNR and CDR2 FQNEAQ (reference sequence). The CDR3 loop spans 14 amino acids. CDR3 nucleotides: TGTGCCAGCAGCTCTGGGACAGGGGGAAACACCATATATTTT. Its protein product is CASSSGTGGNTIYF.

The table lists this clone with a count of one. The chain uses TRBV5-1 and TRBJ2-3; possibly TRBD2 for D (6 bases). V was cut by 4 bases and J by 2 bases, with 11 bases left in between. Germline CDR1 SGHRS, CDR2 YFSETQ. The CDR3 sequence is 14 residues long. Here the CDR3 reads CASSLGRDTDTQYF. CDR3 bases: TGCGCCAGCAGCCTGGGGCGGGACACAGATACGCAGTATTTT.

This clone showed up just once. J is TRBJ1-1 and V is TRBV4-3; no reliable D call. CDR3 length equals 14 residues. CDR1 is LGHNA, CDR2 YSLEER, per germline. Trimming shortened V by 3 bases and J by 1 base, and 9 bases separated the two germline ends. The CDR3 DNA reads as TGCGCCAGCAGCCAGGAGAGAAAGAACACTGAAGCTTTCTTT. This sequence encodes CASSQERKNTEAFF.

In DNA, the CDR3 is TGTGCCACCAGCGGTATTGGGACTGCCCCCACCGTGGGCCAGCATTTT. Translation: CATSGIGTAPTVGQHF. V gene TRBV15 combines with J gene TRBJ1-5; D possibly corresponds to TRBD1 (5 bases). CDR3 length: 16 residues. From germline, CDR1 is LNHNV and CDR2 YYDKDF (reference sequence). Trimming took 5 bases from V and 12 from J, leaving 26 bases between them.